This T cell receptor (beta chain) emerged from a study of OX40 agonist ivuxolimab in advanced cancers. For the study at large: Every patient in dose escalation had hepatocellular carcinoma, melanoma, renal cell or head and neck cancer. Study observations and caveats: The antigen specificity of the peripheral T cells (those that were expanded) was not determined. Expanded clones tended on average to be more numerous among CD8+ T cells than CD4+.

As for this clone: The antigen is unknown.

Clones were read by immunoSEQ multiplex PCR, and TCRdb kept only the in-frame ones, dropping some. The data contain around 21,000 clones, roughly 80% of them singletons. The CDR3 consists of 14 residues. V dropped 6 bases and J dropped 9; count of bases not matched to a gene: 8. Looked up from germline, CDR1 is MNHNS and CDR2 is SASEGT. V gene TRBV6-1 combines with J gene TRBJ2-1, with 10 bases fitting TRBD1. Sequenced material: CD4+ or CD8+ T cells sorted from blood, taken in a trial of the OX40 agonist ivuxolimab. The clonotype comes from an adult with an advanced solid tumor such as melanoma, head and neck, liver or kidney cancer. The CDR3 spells CASRDRGQGSEQFF. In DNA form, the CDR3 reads TGTGCCAGCAGAGACAGGGGGCAGGGGAGTGAGCAGTTCTTC.